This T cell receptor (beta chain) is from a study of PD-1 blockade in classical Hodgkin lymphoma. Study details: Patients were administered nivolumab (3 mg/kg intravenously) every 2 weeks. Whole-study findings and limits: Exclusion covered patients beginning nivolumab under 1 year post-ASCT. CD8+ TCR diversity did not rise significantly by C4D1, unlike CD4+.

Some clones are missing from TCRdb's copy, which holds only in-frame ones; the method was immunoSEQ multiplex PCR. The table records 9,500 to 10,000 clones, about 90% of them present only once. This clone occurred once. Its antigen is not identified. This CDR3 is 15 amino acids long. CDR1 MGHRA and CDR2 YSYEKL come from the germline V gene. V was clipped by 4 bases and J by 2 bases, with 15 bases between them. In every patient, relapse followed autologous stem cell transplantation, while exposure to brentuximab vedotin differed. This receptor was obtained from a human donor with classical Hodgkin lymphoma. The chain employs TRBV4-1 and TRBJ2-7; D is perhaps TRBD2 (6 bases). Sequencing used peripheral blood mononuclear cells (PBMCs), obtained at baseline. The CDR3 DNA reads TGCGCCAGCAGCCCAGCCGGGGGTCGCACCTACGAGCAGTACTTC. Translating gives CASSPAGGRTYEQYF.